A single TCR beta chain is shown here with its context. Its matching antigen is unknown. The data are from a study of graft-versus-host responses after intestinal transplantation. For the study at large: For two to four years after anti-thymocyte globulin induction, all recipients took tacrolimus and steroids.

General observations from the study: GvH clones appeared in recipient marrow, some first in ileum or blood.

The protocol was immunoSEQ multiplex PCR, while the TCRdb copy is restricted to in-frame clones and leaves out a portion. The sample lists approximately 60,000 clones; approximately 90% were seen once. The CDR3 length is 15 residues. Germline lookup yields CDR1 LGHNA and CDR2 YSLEER. Losses at the gene ends were 1 base for V and 3 bases for J; bases not matched to a gene: 3. This sequence joins TRBV4-3 and TRBJ1-5; 7 nucleotides match TRBD1. This clonotype was obtained from a human donor who was the organ donor for an intestinal transplant. Sequences were derived from unstimulated CD8+ T cells sorted from spleen or lymph node cells, sampled before transplant. The CDR3 DNA reads as TGCGCCAGCAGCCAAGTACAGGGGATCAATCAGCCCCAGCATTTT. This codes for CASSQVQGINQPQHF.